There are many counts of the clone carrying this T cell receptor beta chain. What it recognizes is unknown. TCR beta CDR3 regions were amplified from RNA transcripts. HTBI primers were employed in first-round RT-PCR, then a second-round multiplex PCR followed. TCRdb fed the multiplex PCR reads into MiXCR, producing one record per CDR3 protein. The table has 500,000 to 800,000 distinct CDR3 sequences, about two fifths seen once; the top ten hold more than 3%. The diagnosis was founded upon clinical symptoms, serum thyroxine, TRAb, thyroid ultrasound and orbital computed tomography. This sample was taken from a study of Graves' ophthalmopathy and Graves' hyperthyroidism. Study-wide background: Researchers obtained peripheral blood at initial diagnosis, before any treatment had begun.

Study outcomes and limitations: Using 13 signatures, a model distinguished ophthalmopathy from stable hyperthyroidism, reaching around 86% sensitivity and 80% to 83% specificity. Blood repertoires reportedly contained most expanded thyroid clonotypes above 0.001 frequency.

The CDR3 loop spans 15 amino acids. With 6 bases removed from V and 5 bases from J, the gap between germline ends came to 22 bases. CDR1 DFQATT and CDR2 SNEGSKA come from the germline V gene (reference sequence). The clonotype originates from an adult man with Graves' ophthalmopathy. Sequencing input: peripheral blood. The chain couples TRBV20-1 to TRBJ2-5, with a possible D match to TRBD1 (6 bases). CDR3 region: CSARKGEGIGETQYF. The CDR3 bases are TGCAGTGCACGGAAGGGGGAAGGTATTGGGGAGACCCAGTACTTC.